What follows describes a single TCR beta chain. The antigen remains unidentified. With V trimmed by 5 bases and J by 1 base, 5 bases remained unmatched. The CDR3 totals 15 residues. Germline V gene sequence: CDR1 LNHDA, CDR2 SQIVND (reference sequence). The entry originates in a study of T-cell memory formation after mild COVID-19. Whole-study findings and limits: Day 15 to 85 contractors were CD4/CD8 balanced; later expanders leaned CD4+. CD4+ contracting clones were mainly CM and EM; CD8+ ones, EMRA. Pre-infection memory harbored some responding clones, suggesting cross-reactive memory joined.

UMIs and sample barcodes were carried by the TCR alpha and TCR beta cDNA libraries that 5'RACE produced using constant-segment primers. TCRdb ran MiXCR on the 5' RACE reads and lists one entry per CDR3 protein. The sample includes 550,000 to 700,000 distinct CDR3 sequences, 15% to 20% of them seen just once. The TCR sequence derives from an adult woman who had mild COVID-19 (a few samples of this study predate the infection). Cell type and time point are not known. What was sequenced was PBMCs or a T cell subset sorted from them (not recorded which). The chain joins TRBV19 to TRBJ2-7, with TRBD1 matching over 10 bases. CDR3 nucleotide sequence: TGTGCCAGTAGTGCGGTGGACAGGGGGTCCTACGAGCAGTACTTC. This gives the protein CASSAVDRGSYEQYF.